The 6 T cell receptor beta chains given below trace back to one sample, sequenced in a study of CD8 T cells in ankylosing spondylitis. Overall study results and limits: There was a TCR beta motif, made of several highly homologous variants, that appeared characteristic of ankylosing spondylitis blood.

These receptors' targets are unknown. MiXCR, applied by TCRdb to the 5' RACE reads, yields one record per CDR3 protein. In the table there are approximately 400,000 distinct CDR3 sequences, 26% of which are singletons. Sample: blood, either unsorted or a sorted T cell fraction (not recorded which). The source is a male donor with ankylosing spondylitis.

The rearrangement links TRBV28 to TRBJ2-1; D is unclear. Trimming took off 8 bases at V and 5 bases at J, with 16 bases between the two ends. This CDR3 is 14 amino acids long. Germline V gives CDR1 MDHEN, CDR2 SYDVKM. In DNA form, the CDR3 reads TGTGCCAGCTCCTGGGATGGGCCCCACAATGAGCAGTTCTTC. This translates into CASSWDGPHNEQFF.

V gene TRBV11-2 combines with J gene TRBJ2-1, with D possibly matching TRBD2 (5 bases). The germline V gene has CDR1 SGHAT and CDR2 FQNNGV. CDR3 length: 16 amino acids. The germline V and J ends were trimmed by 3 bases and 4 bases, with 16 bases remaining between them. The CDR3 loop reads CASSFTGQRNYNEQFF. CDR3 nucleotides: TGTGCCAGCAGCTTCACGGGTCAGCGGAATTACAATGAGCAGTTCTTC.

This CDR3 is CASSSTPGLAGDTQYF. In DNA, the CDR3 is TGTGCCAGCAGCTCAACTCCGGGACTAGCGGGAGATACGCAGTATTTT. V and J are TRBV11-2 and TRBJ2-3, with TRBD2 matching over 12 bases. This CDR3 region has 16 residues. With 4 bases clipped from V and 5 bases from J, the junction kept 7 bases outside the gene matches. The germline CDR1 and CDR2 sequences are SGHAT and FQNNGV.

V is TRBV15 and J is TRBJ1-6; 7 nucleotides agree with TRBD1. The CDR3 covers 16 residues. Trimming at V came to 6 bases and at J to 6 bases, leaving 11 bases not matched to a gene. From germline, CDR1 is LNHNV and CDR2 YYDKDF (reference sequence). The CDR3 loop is CATRPGGGSLNSPLHF. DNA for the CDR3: TGTGCCACCAGGCCAGGGGGGGGATCCCTTAATTCACCCCTCCACTTT.

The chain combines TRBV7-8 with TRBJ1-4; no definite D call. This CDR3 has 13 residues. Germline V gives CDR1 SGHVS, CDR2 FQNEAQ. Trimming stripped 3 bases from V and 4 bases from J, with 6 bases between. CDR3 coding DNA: TGTGCCAGCAGCTTGCCCCTTAATGAAAAACTGTTTTTT. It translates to CASSLPLNEKLFF.

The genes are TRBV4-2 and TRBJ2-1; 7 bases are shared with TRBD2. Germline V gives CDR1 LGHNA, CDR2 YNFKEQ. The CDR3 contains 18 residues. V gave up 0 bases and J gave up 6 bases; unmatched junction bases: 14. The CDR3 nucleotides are TGTGCCAGCAGCCAAGAGGGAGGGCGGCCCCGGGCGGGCAATGAGCAGTTCTTC. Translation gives CASSQEGGRPRAGNEQFF.